A single sample gave rise to the 23 T cell receptor beta chains below, sequenced in a study of cytomegalovirus exposure and HLA in healthy donors. 60 Vbeta and 13 Jbeta primers were used in PCR. The method was immunoSEQ multiplex PCR; TCRdb's version includes in-frame clones alone and lacks a portion of them. Found here are some 55,000 clones, approximately 83% of them singletons; the top ten hold around 1.7%. The sample consisted of PBMCs. The receptors were sampled from a man in his forties in good health and CMV-seronegative.

J is TRBJ2-2 and V is TRBV30; tentatively, D is TRBD1 (6 bases). V shed 3 bases and J shed 3 bases, with 8 bases lying between them. The CDR3 runs to 13 residues. From germline, CDR1 is GTSNPN and CDR2 SVGIG (reference sequence). The CDR3 DNA is TGTGCCTGGAGACAGGGCTACACCGGGGAGCTGTTTTTT. Its protein product is CAWRQGYTGELFF.

The chain joins TRBV5-1 to TRBJ1-2; D possibly corresponds to TRBD1 (6 bases). The germline gives CDR1 SGHRS, CDR2 YFSETQ. Trimming shortened V by 1 base and J by 6 bases, and 10 bases separated the two germline ends. The length of the CDR3 is 13 residues. As DNA, the CDR3 is TGCGCCAGCAGCTTGAAGCAGGGGAATGGCTACACCTTC. Translated, it gives CASSLKQGNGYTF.

This clone came up once. The chain is built from TRBV25-1 and TRBJ1-6; 9 nucleotides match TRBD1. CDR1 is MGHDK, CDR2 SYGVNS, per germline. The CDR3 loop spans 13 amino acids. The V segment lost 6 bases and the J segment 9 bases; nucleotides outside the gene matches: 3. In nucleotides, the CDR3 is TGTGCCAGCAGGACAGGGGGAGGTTCACCCCTCCACTTT. It specifies CASRTGGGSPLHF.

This chain connects TRBV4-2 to TRBJ2-5; a weak D match, TRBD2 (5 bases). CDR3 length equals 13 residues. Germline values: CDR1 LGHNA, CDR2 YNFKEQ. Trimming cost V 1 base and J 5 bases, with 8 bases left between them. DNA of the CDR3: TGTGCCAGCAGCCAAGTTCCGGGGGAGACCCAGTACTTC. Protein sequence: CASSQVPGETQYF.

The V call is TRBV19, the J call TRBJ1-4, with D uncertain. Germline V gene sequence: CDR1 LNHDA, CDR2 SQIVND (reference sequence). The CDR3 has 13 amino acids. V lost 5 bases to trimming and J lost 5 bases, with 9 bases between them. DNA of the CDR3: TGTGCCAGTAGTTGGAGCTGGAATGAAAAACTGTTTTTT. The encoded protein is CASSWSWNEKLFF.

As to this clone: Distinct nucleotide sequences in the sample also encode this CDR3. This chain uses TRBV5-6 with TRBJ1-6; the match to TRBD1 covers 7 bases. Germline V gives CDR1 SGHDT, CDR2 YYEEEE. CDR3 size: 15 residues. The V and J ends lost 2 bases and 13 bases, in that order; junction bases with no gene match: 12. The CDR3: CASSLGADRSKPLHF. The CDR3 DNA follows: TGTGCCAGCAGCTTAGGGGCGGACAGGAGCAAGCCCCTCCACTTT.

The table lists this clone with a few counts. The chain couples TRBV29-1 to TRBJ2-5; possible D gene TRBD1, 6 bases. This CDR3 spans 12 amino acids. CDR1 and CDR2 (germline): SQVTM, ANQGSEA. Deletions cut 6 bases from V and 4 bases from J, with 12 bases between. The CDR3 reads CSVQGLGETQYF. The CDR3 nucleotides read TGCAGCGTACAGGGTTTGGGAGAGACCCAGTACTTC.

This rearrangement joins TRBV6-5 to TRBJ2-3, with D maybe TRBD2 (6 bases). Germline V gene sequence: CDR1 MNHEY, CDR2 SVGAGI. The CDR3 contains 15 residues. Trimming left V 10 bases short and J 0 bases short, with 17 bases between. This CDR3 is CATSPGGRSTDTQYF. Here the CDR3 DNA reads TGTGCCACCTCGCCCGGGGGACGGAGCACAGATACGCAGTATTTT.

The rearrangement joins TRBV18 to TRBJ1-2; D gene ambiguous. V lost 2 bases, J lost 4 bases, and 20 bases lay in between. The CDR3 loop spans 17 amino acids. The germline CDR1 and CDR2 sequences are KGHSH and LQKENI. Here the CDR3 reads CASSPTPRVPTFYGYTF. As DNA, the CDR3 is TGTGCCAGCTCACCAACGCCCCGGGTTCCTACCTTCTATGGCTACACCTTC.

The CDR3 protein is CASSFRQGDMNTEAFF. CDR3 nucleotide sequence: TGTGCCAGCAGTTTCCGACAGGGTGACATGAACACTGAAGCTTTCTTT. J is TRBJ1-1 and V is TRBV7-6; 7 nucleotides align to TRBD1. CDR3 length equals 16 residues. Trimming cost V 6 bases and J 0 bases; bases outside gene matches: 10. CDR1 is SGHVS, CDR2 FNYEAQ, per germline. The whole variable domain, remainder taken from reference TRBV7-6 and TRBJ1-1, is GAGVSQSPRYKVTKRGQDVALRCDPISGHVSLYWYRQALGQGPEFLTYFNYEAQQDKSGLPNDRFSAERPEGSISTLTIQRTEQRDSAMYRCASSFRQGDMNTEAFFGQGTRLTVV.

A single count supports this clone. This rearrangement joins TRBV19 to TRBJ1-2; 9 bases map to TRBD1. V lost 7 bases, J lost 7 bases, and 10 bases stayed unmatched. The CDR3 spans 14 residues. Germline loops: CDR1 LNHDA, CDR2 SQIVND (reference sequence). The CDR3 region has the DNA TGTGCCAGTACCCTAAGACAGGGGGTTGGTGGCTACACCTTC. Translating gives CASTLRQGVGGYTF.

This rearrangement joins TRBV30 to TRBJ1-5; D may be TRBD1 (5 bases). CDR1 and CDR2 (germline): GTSNPN, SVGIG (reference sequence). The CDR3 spans 14 residues. The V and J ends lost 2 bases and 6 bases respectively, with 14 bases between them. In nucleotides, the CDR3 is TGTGCCTGGAGTAGTATGGGGGGGAGTCAGCCCCAGCATTTT. This encodes CAWSSMGGSQPQHF.

The chain couples TRBV18 to TRBJ1-1; 7 nucleotides line up with TRBD1. Germline V CDR1 and CDR2: KGHSH, LQKENI. The CDR3 length is 15 residues. The V segment lost 0 bases and the J segment 5 bases; nucleotides outside the gene matches: 6. The CDR3 DNA reads TGTGCCAGCTCACCACCGAGGGGGCTGGGGACTGAAGCTTTCTTT. This translates into CASSPPRGLGTEAFF.

The chain is built from TRBV2 and TRBJ1-4; maybe TRBD1 (6 bases). The CDR3 is made up of 12 amino acids. Germline CDR1 and CDR2: SNHLY and FYNNEI. Trimming shortened V by 2 bases and J by 8 bases, and 6 bases separated the two germline ends. The CDR3 DNA follows: TGTGCCAGCAGTGAACAGGGGGAAAAACTGTTTTTT. This translates into CASSEQGEKLFF.

This sequence joins TRBV27 and TRBJ2-5, with D tentatively TRBD1 (5 bases). V was pared by 1 base and J by 5 bases, with 14 bases between. There are 15 residues in the CDR3. Germline V lookup: CDR1 MNHEY, CDR2 SMNVEV (reference sequence). Here the CDR3 reads CASSLFQGASETQYF. The CDR3 bases are TGTGCCAGCAGTTTATTCCAGGGCGCGAGTGAGACCCAGTACTTC.

The chain carries TRBV6-5 and TRBJ2-1, with D possibly matching TRBD1 (6 bases). Germline CDR1 is MNHEY and CDR2 is SVGAGI. The CDR3 length is 15 residues. The V gene lost 2 bases and the J gene lost 2 bases, with 10 bases spanning the gap. CDR3 bases: TGTGCCAGCAGTTACGGGGGCCTCACCTACAATGAGCAGTTCTTC. Translated: CASSYGGLTYNEQFF.

V usage is TRBV30 and J usage is TRBJ2-1, with D unresolved. This CDR3 is 12 amino acids long. Trimming pared 2 bases from V and 4 bases from J, leaving 6 bases between. Germline assignment: CDR1 GTSNPN and CDR2 SVGIG (reference sequence). CDR3 sequence reads: CAWSFAYNEQFF. The CDR3 DNA reads TGTGCCTGGAGTTTCGCGTACAATGAGCAGTTCTTC.

The genes are TRBV7-2 and TRBJ2-6, with D possibly matching TRBD2 (5 bases). The CDR3 length is 19 residues. Germline CDR1 is SGHTA and CDR2 is FQGNSA. Trimming removed 1 base at V and 4 bases at J, with 20 bases between. In DNA form, the CDR3 reads TGTGCCAGCAGCTTAGTACCAGGAGCTCGGGCGGGCGGGGCCAACGTCCTGACTTTC. Translation: CASSLVPGARAGGANVLTF.

The V and J genes are TRBV6-4 and TRBJ2-3; 8 bases agree with TRBD1. This CDR3 comprises 15 residues. After removal of 6 bases from V and 5 bases from J, the junction contained 10 bases not matched to a gene. Germline CDR1 MRHNA, CDR2 SNTAGT. CDR3 residues: CASSRTGGVKDTQYF. CDR3 nucleotide sequence: TGTGCCAGCAGCCGAACAGGGGGAGTCAAAGATACGCAGTATTTT.

This chain connects TRBV4-1 to TRBJ1-2; TRBD1 is a possible D gene (5 bases). Looked up from germline, CDR1 is MGHRA and CDR2 is YSYEKL. V lost 2 bases and J lost 6, with 13 bases in between. The CDR3 runs 14 residues. The CDR3 DNA is TGCGCCAGCAGCCAAATGGCAGGGATTGATGGCTACACCTTC. It translates to CASSQMAGIDGYTF.

This chain links TRBV7-9 with TRBJ2-6; unclear D gene. The CDR3 covers 15 residues. Germline V lookup: CDR1 SEHNR, CDR2 FQNEAQ (reference sequence). Deletions cut 4 bases from V and 2 bases from J, with 9 bases between. The DNA for the CDR3 is TGTGCCAGCAGCTCGGGTGGTCCTGGGGCCAACGTCCTGACTTTC. This translates into CASSSGGPGANVLTF.

The gene calls are TRBV5-5 and TRBJ1-4, with D perhaps TRBD1 (5 bases). Germline V CDR1 and CDR2: SGHKS, YYEKEE (reference sequence). The CDR3 length is 17 residues. V lost 0 bases, J lost 6 bases, and 18 bases lay in between. The CDR3: CASSLGWGLRPHEKLFF. The CDR3 coding sequence is TGTGCCAGCAGCTTGGGTTGGGGCCTGCGGCCTCATGAAAAACTGTTTTTT. The variable domain in full, with the rest retrieved from reference TRBV5-5 and TRBJ1-4, is DAGVTQSPTHLIKTRGQQVTLRCSPISGHKSVSWYQQVLGQGPQFIFQYYEKEERGRGNFPDRFSARQFPNYSSELNVNALLLGDSALYLCASSLGWGLRPHEKLFFGSGTQLSVL.

The chain links TRBV2 to TRBJ2-3; no definite D call. Trimming took off 8 bases at V and 0 bases at J, with 15 bases between the two ends. The CDR3 consists of 15 residues. CDR1 is SNHLY and CDR2 is FYNNEI in the germline V gene. The CDR3 nucleotides are TGTGCCAGCTCATCTGGCGGCACTAGCACAGATACGCAGTATTTT. Translation gives CASSSGGTSTDTQYF.